Sequencing of this TCR beta chain was carried out in a study of monozygotic twins with inflammatory bowel disease. Regarding the study as a whole: No distinction between different T cell subtypes was possible.

In the case of this clonotype: The antigen is not known.

Reprocessing the 5' RACE reads, TCRdb reports a single entry for every CDR3 protein and omits DNA. The listing contains 300,000 to 450,000 distinct CDR3 sequences. This CDR3 comprises 18 residues. The germline V gene encodes CDR1 LGHDT and CDR2 YNNKEL (reference sequence). The chain couples TRBV3-1 to TRBJ2-7; the TRBD1 assignment by TCRdb is unverifiable without DNA. The sequence came from a human donor with ulcerative colitis or Crohn's disease, or a healthy co-twin of an affected twin (not recorded which). The source material was blood. The CDR3 sequence is CASSQGQGNFMISYEQYF.